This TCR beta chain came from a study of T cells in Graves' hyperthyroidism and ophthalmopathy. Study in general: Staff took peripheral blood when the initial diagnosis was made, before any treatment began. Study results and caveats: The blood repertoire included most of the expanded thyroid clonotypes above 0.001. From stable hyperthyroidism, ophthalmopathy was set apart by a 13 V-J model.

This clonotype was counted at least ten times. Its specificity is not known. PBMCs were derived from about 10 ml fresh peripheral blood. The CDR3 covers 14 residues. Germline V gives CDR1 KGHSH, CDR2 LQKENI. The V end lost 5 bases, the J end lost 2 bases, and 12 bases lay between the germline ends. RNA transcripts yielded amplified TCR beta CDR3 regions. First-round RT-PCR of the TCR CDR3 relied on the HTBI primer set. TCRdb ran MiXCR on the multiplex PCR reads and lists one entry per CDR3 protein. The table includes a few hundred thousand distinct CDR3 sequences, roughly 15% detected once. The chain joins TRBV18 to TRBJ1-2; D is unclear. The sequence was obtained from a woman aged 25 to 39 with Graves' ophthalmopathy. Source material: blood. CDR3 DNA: TGTGCCAGCTCAAGTGGGAGATCCAACTATGGCTACACCTTC. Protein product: CASSSGRSNYGYTF.